A selection of T cell receptor beta chains follows, all from one sample in a study of T cells after yellow fever vaccination. One entry per CDR3 protein, called by TCRdb with MiXCR from the 5' RACE reads. The table lists roughly 310,000 distinct CDR3 sequences, roughly 9.4% of them singletons, with more than 15% in the top ten. The specimen comprised PBMCs, sampled on the day of the first yellow fever vaccination. The receptors stem from a man aged 18-30 years who received the YFV17D yellow fever vaccine. The CDR3 runs from the conserved cysteine through the conserved F or W. The D gene is left open where the match is weak. Clone size is given for some rows only: seen once, a few or many times, or a class if the clone is expanded.

NA | TRBJ2-5 | TRBV20-1 | 14 | NA | TGCAGTGCTAGGGCTAGCCACGGTCATGAGACCCAGTACTTC | CSARASHGHETQYF
TRBD1 | TRBJ2-1 | TRBV4-1 | 17 | many | TGCGCCAGCAGCCAAGAAGGGGGCCGAGGGGCCTACAATGAGCAGTTCTTC | CASSQEGGRGAYNEQFF
NA | TRBJ2-5 | TRBV12-3/TRBV12-4 | 15 | NA | TGTGCCAGCAGTTCCCCGGCAGGGTTGGGGGAGACCCAGTACTTC | CASSSPAGLGETQYF
TRBD1 | TRBJ2-1 | TRBV7-9 | 15 | many | TGTGCCAGCAGCTTATTGACAGGGTTTTTCAATGAGCAGTTCTTC | CASSLLTGFFNEQFF
NA | TRBJ2-7 | TRBV7-2 | 13 | few | TGTGCCAGCAGCCCCTTAAACCGTGGCGAGCAGTACTTC | CASSPLNRGEQYF
NA | TRBJ1-3 | TRBV6-6 | 13 | NA | TGTGCCAGCATCGTGAGCTCTGGAAACACCATATATTTT | CASIVSSGNTIYF
NA | TRBJ1-1 | TRBV9 | 13 | many | TGTGCCAGCAGCGTGGGAGGGAGGACTGAAGCTTTCTTT | CASSVGGRTEAFF
NA | TRBJ2-1 | TRBV27 | 14 | NA | TGTGCCAGCAGACACAGGGCGCCGGATAATGAGCAGTTCTTC | CASRHRAPDNEQFF
NA | TRBJ2-2 | TRBV9 | 13 | few | TGTGCCAGCAGCGTCTACATCACCGGGGAGCTGTTTTTT | CASSVYITGELFF
TRBD2 | TRBJ2-4 | TRBV12-3/TRBV12-4 | 14 | NA | TGTGCCAGCAGTTTAGCTTGGCTAGCGGGGGATCAGTACTTC | CASSLAWLAGDQYF
NA | TRBJ1-2 | TRBV4-1 | 14 | many | TGCGCCAGCAGCCCCGCAGCCCTGGACTATGGCTACACCTTC | CASSPAALDYGYTF
NA | TRBJ2-1 | TRBV10-3 | 13 | NA | TGTGCCATCAGTGAGTCGGTTTTCAATGAGCAGTTCTTC | CAISESVFNEQFF
NA | TRBJ2-5 | TRBV28 | 17 | NA | TGTGCCAGCAGCCCCAGGGGGGCGACAGAATGGGGAGAGACCCAGTACTTC | CASSPRGATEWGETQYF
NA | TRBJ2-2 | TRBV20-1 | 15 | few | TGCAGTGCTAGAGGGGGCAGTAGGGGCACCGGGGAGCTGTTTTTT | CSARGGSRGTGELFF
TRBD2 | TRBJ2-5 | TRBV5-6 | 16 | few | TGTGCCAGCAGCCCCGGGACTAGCCCGGGGGGGGAGACCCAGTACTTC | CASSPGTSPGGETQYF
NA | TRBJ2-6 | TRBV5-1 | 14 | many | TGCGCCAGCAGCTTCTTCTCTGGGGCCAACGTCCTGACTTTC | CASSFFSGANVLTF
NA | TRBJ2-1 | TRBV6-5 | 15 | NA | TGTGCCAGCAGGTCTACTAGCCAGGGCTACAATGAGCAGTTCTTC | CASRSTSQGYNEQFF
NA | TRBJ2-4 | TRBV30 | 15 | NA | TGTGCCTGGAGTAGGATAGGTCTAGTCAAAAACATTCAGTACTTC | CAWSRIGLVKNIQYF
NA | TRBJ2-2 | TRBV7-2 | 17 | many | TGTGCCAGCAGCTCCCCCCGGTTGGGGCGTGGCACCGGGGAGCTGTTTTTT | CASSSPRLGRGTGELFF
NA | TRBJ1-2 | TRBV4-1 | 17 | few | TGCGCCAGCAGCCGCAAAACCCAGGCAGGCTATAACTATGGCTACACCTTC | CASSRKTQAGYNYGYTF
TRBD1 | TRBJ2-4 | TRBV14 | 13 | many | TGTGCCAGCAGCCAAGGACAGGGCACCCTCGGATACTTC | CASSQGQGTLGYF
NA | TRBJ2-2 | TRBV19 | 13 | NA | TGTGCCAGTAGTATTCAGAACACCGGGGAGCTGTTTTTT | CASSIQNTGELFF
TRBD2 | TRBJ2-6 | TRBV15 | 19 | few | TGTGCCACCAGCAGTCGGACTAGCGGGGGCCGCTCTGGGGCCAACGTCCTGACTTTC | CATSSRTSGGRSGANVLTF
NA | TRBJ2-7 | TRBV5-5 | 15 | NA | TGTGCCAGCAGCTTAGGGTTCAGGGCTGTATACGAGCAGTACTTC | CASSLGFRAVYEQYF
NA | TRBJ2-3 | TRBV20-1 | 14 | NA | TGCAGTGCTAGAGGGGGGGGGCCTACAGATACGCAGTATTTT | CSARGGGPTDTQYF
NA | TRBJ1-5 | TRBV7-8 | 15 | many | TGTGCCAGCAGCTTAAGAGGGGTGGGTGATCAGCCCCAGCATTTT | CASSLRGVGDQPQHF
NA | TRBJ2-3 | TRBV5-1 | 14 | NA | TGCGCCAGCAGCTTGGCCGAGCTTTCAGATACGCAGTATTTT | CASSLAELSDTQYF
TRBD2 | TRBJ2-2 | TRBV4-1 | 14 | NA | TGCGCCAGCAGCGGACCGGGGGGAAGGGGGGAGCTGTTTTTT | CASSGPGGRGELFF
NA | TRBJ2-7 | TRBV5-1 | 15 | NA | TGCGCCAGCAGCCCCTTAGGGGAGAGCTCCTACGAGCAGTACTTC | CASSPLGESSYEQYF
TRBD2 | TRBJ2-1 | TRBV12-3/TRBV12-4 | 17 | NA | TGTGCCAGCAGTTTTGGCCTAGCGGGGGCTTTTGCCAATGAGCAGTTCTTC | CASSFGLAGAFANEQFF
TRBD2 | TRBJ2-1 | TRBV5-1 | 22 | once | TGCGCCAGCAGATGGCTGTCCCTAGCGGGGGGCCTACTCGGACGCTCCTACAATGAGCAGTTCTTC | CASRWLSLAGGLLGRSYNEQFF
NA | TRBJ2-1 | TRBV6-4 | 15 | few | TGTGCCAGCAGTGAATTCGGATATACTGCGGGTGAGCAGTTCTTC | CASSEFGYTAGEQFF
NA | TRBJ1-1 | TRBV12-5 | 12 | NA | TGTGCTAGTGGTTCTCAGGACACTGAAGCTTTCTTT | CASGSQDTEAFF
NA | TRBJ1-5 | TRBV5-1 | 15 | few | TGCGCCAGCAGCCTTGGACCACAGAAAAATCAGCCCCAGCATTTT | CASSLGPQKNQPQHF
TRBD1 | TRBJ1-2 | TRBV7-2 | 15 | few | TGTGCCAGCAGCCCCGGGGGACAGGGTCCCTATGGCTACACCTTC | CASSPGGQGPYGYTF
TRBD1 | TRBJ1-1 | TRBV15 | 13 | many | TGTGCCACCAGTGACAGGGCGAACACTGAAGCTTTCTTT | CATSDRANTEAFF
NA | TRBJ2-5 | TRBV5-6 | 14 | many | TGTGCCAGCAGCTTCTTCAGCGCCGAGGGGACCCAGTACTTC | CASSFFSAEGTQYF
NA | TRBJ2-2 | TRBV6-4 | 15 | NA | TGTGCCAGCAGTGAATGGGGCAGGGGAACCGGGGAGCTGTTTTTT | CASSEWGRGTGELFF
TRBD2 | TRBJ2-5 | TRBV20-1 | 14 | NA | TGCAGTGCTAGGGGACTAGCGGGCTCGGAGACCCAGTACTTC | CSARGLAGSETQYF
NA | TRBJ1-1 | TRBV6-5 | 14 | NA | TGTGCCAGCAGTTACTCCATCGTGGGCGGTGAAGCTTTCTTT | CASSYSIVGGEAFF
NA | TRBJ1-4 | TRBV12-3/TRBV12-4 | 14 | NA | TGTGCCAGCAGTGCCGGGCAGGGCGGTGAAAAACTGTTTTTT | CASSAGQGGEKLFF
NA | TRBJ1-1 | TRBV7-2 | 17 | few | TGTGCCAGCAGCTTTAAGCTAAGGGGCGTCCCTAGCACTGAAGCTTTCTTT | CASSFKLRGVPSTEAFF
NA | TRBJ1-1 | TRBV7-2 | 14 | few | TGTGCCAGCAGCTCCAGGAGGGGGAACACTGAAGCTTTCTTT | CASSSRRGNTEAFF
NA | TRBJ1-6 | TRBV20-1 | 15 | NA | TGCAGTGCTAGCGTCCAGGGTAGAGTAGGTTCACCCCTCCACTTT | CSASVQGRVGSPLHF
NA | TRBJ1-2 | TRBV29-1 | 14 | NA | TGCAGCGCCCTGGCACTCCCGGGGAACTATGGCTACACCTTC | CSALALPGNYGYTF
TRBD2 | TRBJ2-1 | TRBV6-2/TRBV6-3 | 17 | few | TGTGCCAGCAGTTACGCTCGGGAGCGGGGGTGGTACAATGAGCAGTTCTTC | CASSYARERGWYNEQFF
TRBD1 | TRBJ2-1 | TRBV6-2/TRBV6-3 | 12 | few | TGTGCCAGCAGTTTCCTAGGACAGGTGCAGTTCTTC | CASSFLGQVQFF
TRBD1 | TRBJ1-1 | TRBV19 | 15 | few | TGTGCCAGTAATTCTCAGGAGGGGGCTGACACTGAAGCTTTCTTT | CASNSQEGADTEAFF
NA | TRBJ2-1 | TRBV5-6 | 13 | many | TGTGCCAGCAGCCTCCCGCGCGGAAATGAGCAGTTCTTC | CASSLPRGNEQFF
TRBD1 | TRBJ1-1 | TRBV6-5 | 15 | few | TGTGCCAGCAGGTATTGGACAGGGGCCAACACTGAAGCTTTCTTT | CASRYWTGANTEAFF
TRBD1 | TRBJ2-2 | TRBV7-6 | 15 | NA | TGTGCCAGCAGCCCCGGACAGGGGGCCCCCGGGGAGCTGTTTTTT | CASSPGQGAPGELFF
NA | TRBJ2-2 | TRBV7-6 | 15 | few | TGTGCCAGCAGCGATACATGGACTGGTACCGGGGAGCTGTTTTTT | CASSDTWTGTGELFF
TRBD2 | TRBJ2-5 | TRBV2 | 14 | few | TGTGCCAGCAGCACTAGCGGGGGGGAAGAGACCCAGTACTTC | CASSTSGGEETQYF
NA | TRBJ2-4 | TRBV3-1 | 13 | many | TGTGCCAGCAGCCAAGCCAGCGGTAACATTCAGTACTTC | CASSQASGNIQYF
TRBD2 | TRBJ2-2 | TRBV11-1 | 18 | many | TGTGCCAGCAGCTACCAGCGGGGGGAACCCCCGAACACCGGGGAGCTGTTTTTT | CASSYQRGEPPNTGELFF